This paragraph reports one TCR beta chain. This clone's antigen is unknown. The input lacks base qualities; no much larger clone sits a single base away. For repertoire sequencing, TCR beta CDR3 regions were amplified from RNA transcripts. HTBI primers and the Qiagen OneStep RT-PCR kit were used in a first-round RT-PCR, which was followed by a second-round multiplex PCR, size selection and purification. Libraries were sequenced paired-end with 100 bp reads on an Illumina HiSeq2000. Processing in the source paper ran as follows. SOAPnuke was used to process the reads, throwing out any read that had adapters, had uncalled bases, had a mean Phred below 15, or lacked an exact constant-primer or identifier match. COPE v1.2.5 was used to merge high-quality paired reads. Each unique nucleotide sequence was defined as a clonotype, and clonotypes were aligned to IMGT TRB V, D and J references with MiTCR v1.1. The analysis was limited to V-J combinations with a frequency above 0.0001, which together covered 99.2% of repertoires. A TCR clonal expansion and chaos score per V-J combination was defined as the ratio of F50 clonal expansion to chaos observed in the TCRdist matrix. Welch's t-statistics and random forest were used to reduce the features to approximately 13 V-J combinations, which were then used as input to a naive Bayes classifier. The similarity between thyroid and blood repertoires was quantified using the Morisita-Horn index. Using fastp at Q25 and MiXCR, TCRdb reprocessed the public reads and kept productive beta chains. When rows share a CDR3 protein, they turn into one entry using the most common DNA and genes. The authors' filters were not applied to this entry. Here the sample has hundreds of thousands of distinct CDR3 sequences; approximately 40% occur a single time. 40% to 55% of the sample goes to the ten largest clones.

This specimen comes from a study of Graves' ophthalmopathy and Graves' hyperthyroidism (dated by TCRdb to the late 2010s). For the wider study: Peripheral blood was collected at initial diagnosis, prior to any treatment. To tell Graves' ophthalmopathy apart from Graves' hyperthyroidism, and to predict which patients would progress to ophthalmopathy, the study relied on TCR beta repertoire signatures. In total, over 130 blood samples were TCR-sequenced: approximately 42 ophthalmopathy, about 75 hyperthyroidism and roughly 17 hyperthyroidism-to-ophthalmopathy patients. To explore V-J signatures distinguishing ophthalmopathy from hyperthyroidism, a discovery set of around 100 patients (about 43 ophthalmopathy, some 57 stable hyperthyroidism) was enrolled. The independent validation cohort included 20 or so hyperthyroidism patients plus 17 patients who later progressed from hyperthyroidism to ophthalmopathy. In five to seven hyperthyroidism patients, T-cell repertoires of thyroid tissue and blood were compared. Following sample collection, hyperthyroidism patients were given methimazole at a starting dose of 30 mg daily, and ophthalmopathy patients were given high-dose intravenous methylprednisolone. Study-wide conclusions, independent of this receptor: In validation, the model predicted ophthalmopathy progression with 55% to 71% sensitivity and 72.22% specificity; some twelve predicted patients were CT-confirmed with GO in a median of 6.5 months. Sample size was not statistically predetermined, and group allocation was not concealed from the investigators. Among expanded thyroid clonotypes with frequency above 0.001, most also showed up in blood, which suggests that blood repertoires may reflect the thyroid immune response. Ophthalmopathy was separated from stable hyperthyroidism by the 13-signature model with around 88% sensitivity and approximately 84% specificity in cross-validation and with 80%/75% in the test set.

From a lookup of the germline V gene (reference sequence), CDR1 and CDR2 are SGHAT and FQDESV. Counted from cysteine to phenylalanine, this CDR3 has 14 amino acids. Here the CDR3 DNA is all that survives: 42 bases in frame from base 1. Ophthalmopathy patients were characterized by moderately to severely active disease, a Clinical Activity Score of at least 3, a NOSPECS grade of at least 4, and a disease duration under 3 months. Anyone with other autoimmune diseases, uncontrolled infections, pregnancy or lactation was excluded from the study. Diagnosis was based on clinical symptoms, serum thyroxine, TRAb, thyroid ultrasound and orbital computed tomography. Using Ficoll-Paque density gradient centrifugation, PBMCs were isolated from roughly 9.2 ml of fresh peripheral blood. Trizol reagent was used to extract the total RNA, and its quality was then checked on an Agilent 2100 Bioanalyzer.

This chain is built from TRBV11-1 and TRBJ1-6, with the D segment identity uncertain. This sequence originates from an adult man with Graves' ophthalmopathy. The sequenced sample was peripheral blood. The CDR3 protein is CAQPLDSYNSPLHF. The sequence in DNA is TGTGCTCAACCACTGGATTCCTATAATTCACCCCTCCACTTT.